This T cell receptor (beta chain) originates from a study of T cell responses to AZD1222 COVID-19 vaccine. Study-level points and caveats: Dominant CD4 TCR responses targeted spike regions 160-218 and 743-854. At study baseline, merely a handful of AZD1222 recipients were seropositive. As reported, nearly half of all spike-specific TCRs target variant regions that are unmutated. Mostly white British, mostly female donors; authors suggested clonal diversity may be underestimated.

The ends lost 1 base at V and 2 bases at J; junction bases unmatched: 13. The germline CDR1 and CDR2 sequences are SGHTA and FQGNSA. The CDR3 length is 19 residues. Sequencing was performed with immunoSEQ multiplex PCR; in TCRdb, only in-frame clones are kept and a portion is missing. Here the sample spans fewer than 150,000 clones, roughly nine tenths being singletons. To note about this clone: Its antigen is not known.

The chain has TRBV7-2 and TRBJ2-3; 9 bases map to TRBD1. The sequence was obtained from an adult in good health. The source material was peripheral blood, sampled on day 0 of AZD1222 vaccination. Here the CDR3 reads CASSLEGHHGTGSTDTQYF. The CDR3 bases are TGTGCCAGCAGCTTAGAGGGTCACCACGGGACAGGGTCCACAGATACGCAGTATTTT.